This T cell receptor beta chain was sequenced during a study of T cell responses to AZD1222 COVID-19 vaccine. Points from the study as a whole: It was only a handful of AZD1222 recipients who were seropositive at baseline. It should be noted that donors were predominantly white British and more often female, and clonal diversity was possibly underestimated. The span of vaccine-associated CD4 TCRs extended across spike, with dominance at 160-218 and 743-854. Repertoire sampling happened only post peak T cell response.

Generated by immunoSEQ multiplex PCR, the TCRdb table keeps only in-frame clones and is missing some. The sample lists about 130,000 clones; 93% were seen once. Germline CDR1 and CDR2: SGHAT and FQNNGV. Trimming took off 3 bases at V and 4 bases at J, with 21 bases between the two ends. The CDR3 length is 18 residues. Points on this clone: Its antigen is unidentified.

The chain is built from TRBV11-2 and TRBJ2-2, with D perhaps TRBD1 or TRBD2 (5 bases each). The receptor was derived from an adult in good health. The sequencing used peripheral blood, collected on day 0 of AZD1222 vaccination. The CDR3 region is CASSFSWRAGLGTGELFF. The CDR3 DNA is TGTGCCAGCAGCTTTTCCTGGCGGGCAGGGCTTGGCACCGGGGAGCTGTTTTTT.